What follows are 12 T cell receptor beta chains derived from one specimen sequenced in a study of shared clonotypes between healthy human individuals. Profiled with immunoSEQ multiplex PCR; TCRdb holds only in-frame clones, not every one. The data contain some 2.4 million clones, 93% of them singletons. Specimen: naive CD4+ T cells from PBMCs. Subset denoted: CD45RA+ positively selected. The receptors here all came from a man in his late teens or twenties in good health. Some clones in this sample may be carry-over from other donors' samples.

This chain connects TRBV5-1 to TRBJ2-1; D might be TRBD1 (6 bases). V gave up 4 bases and J gave up 2 bases, with 22 bases separating them. The germline V gene has CDR1 SGHRS and CDR2 YFSETQ. The CDR3 sequence is 18 residues long. CDR3 bases: TGCGCCAGCAGCCCCCAGACAGGATTAAGATCCCCCTACAATGAGCAGTTCTTC. As protein: CASSPQTGLRSPYNEQFF.

This clone was counted only a few times. V is TRBV7-3 and J is TRBJ1-1, with TRBD1 identical over 8 bases. Germline CDR1 SGHTA, CDR2 FQGTGA. The junction had 6 bases not matched to a gene; V was cut back by 2 bases and J by 1 base. CDR3 size: 16 residues. This CDR3 reads CASSLLPGQGNTEAFF. DNA for the CDR3: TGTGCCAGCAGCTTACTCCCCGGACAGGGGAACACTGAAGCTTTCTTT.

This sequence joins TRBV23-1 and TRBJ2-2, with 9 bases lining up with TRBD2. TRBV23-1 is classed as an ORF, of uncertain function. The V segment lost 4 bases and the J segment 4 bases; nucleotides outside the gene matches: 13. The CDR3 consists of 18 residues. The CDR3 protein is CASSLARPLREGTGELFF. Written as DNA, the CDR3 is TGCGCCAGCAGTCTAGCTCGGCCCCTGCGGGAGGGCACCGGGGAGCTGTTTTTT.

This chain links TRBV5-1 with TRBJ2-3; no reliable D call. CDR1 and CDR2 from the germline V gene are SGHRS and YFSETQ. This CDR3 region has 14 residues. With 4 bases removed from V and 6 bases from J, the gap between germline ends came to 15 bases. The CDR3 here is CASSALESLDTQYF. The CDR3 DNA is TGCGCCAGCAGCGCCCTTGAATCTTTGGATACGCAGTATTTT.

This chain links TRBV19 with TRBJ1-2, with a tentative D call TRBD1 (5 bases). The CDR3 is made up of 14 amino acids. CDR1 LNHDA and CDR2 SQIVND come from the germline V gene (reference sequence). Trimming pared 7 bases from V and 4 bases from J, leaving 16 bases between. The CDR3, as DNA: TGTGCCAGTATCCGCGGGGCAGGCATCTATGGCTACACCTTC. Its translation: CASIRGAGIYGYTF.

The rearrangement links TRBV29-1 to TRBJ2-1; 8 nucleotides agree with TRBD1. Germline CDR1 and CDR2: SQVTM and ANQGSEA. The CDR3 is 18 residues long. With 4 bases clipped from V and 0 bases from J, the junction kept 14 bases outside the gene matches. CDR3: CSVAGTGTERGSYNEQFF. CDR3 nucleotide sequence: TGCAGCGTTGCTGGGACAGGTACGGAGAGAGGCTCCTACAATGAGCAGTTCTTC.

The V and J genes are TRBV5-4 and TRBJ1-5, with 7 nucleotides matching TRBD1. Germline CDR1 SGHNT, CDR2 YYREEE (reference sequence). There are 15 residues in the CDR3. V was pared by 4 bases and J by 6 bases, with 10 bases of the junction left unmatched. The CDR3 region is CASSALQGRSQPQHF. CDR3 DNA: TGTGCCAGCAGCGCCTTACAGGGGCGAAGTCAGCCCCAGCATTTT.

V is TRBV18 and J is TRBJ2-6, with 10 nucleotides matching TRBD1. CDR1 is KGHSH, CDR2 LQKENI, per germline. Unmatched junction bases numbered 5, after V lost 6 bases and J lost 0 bases. The length of the CDR3 is 17 residues. CDR3 sequence (DNA): TGTGCCAGCTCCTCTGGGACAGGGGTCTCTGGGGCCAACGTCCTGACTTTC. Protein product: CASSSGTGVSGANVLTF. The full variable domain, rest sourced from reference TRBV18 and TRBJ2-6, is NAGVMQNPRHLVRRRGQEARLRCSPMKGHSHVYWYRQLPEEGLKFMVYLQKENIIDESGMPKERFSAEFPKEGPSILRIQQVVRGDSAAYFCASSSGTGVSGANVLTFGAGSRLTVL.

This CDR3 is CASSYFDRYHEQYF. The CDR3 nucleotides are TGTGCCAGCAGTTACTTCGACAGGTACCACGAGCAGTACTTC. J is TRBJ2-7 and V is TRBV6-5; D is perhaps TRBD1 (6 bases). Trimming cost V 1 base and J 5 bases, with 12 bases left between them. This CDR3 has 14 residues. The germline V gene has CDR1 MNHEY and CDR2 SVGAGI.

As to this clone: The sample has other DNA sequences that encode this CDR3 too. The chain links TRBV5-1 to TRBJ2-7; D call uncertain. Trimming took 0 bases from V and 1 from J, leaving 8 bases between them. The CDR3 loop spans 14 amino acids. The V gene's germline CDR1 is SGHRS and CDR2 YFSETQ. CDR3 coding DNA: TGCGCCAGCAGCTTGGCCCCGCCATCCTACGAGCAGTACTTC. Its protein product is CASSLAPPSYEQYF.

This rearrangement joins TRBV14 to TRBJ2-1; 7 bases align to TRBD2. V was pared by 4 bases and J by 2 bases, with 8 bases of the junction left unmatched. This CDR3 comprises 16 residues. CDR1 is SGHDN, CDR2 FVKESK, per germline. For the CDR3, the DNA is TGTGCCAGCAGCCCCCTCGGGGAGGGGACCTACAATGAGCAGTTCTTC. This translates into CASSPLGEGTYNEQFF.

In this sample, this clone turned up a few times. This chain connects TRBV18 to TRBJ2-2, with D hard to call. The CDR3 runs 13 residues. CDR1 is KGHSH, CDR2 LQKENI, per germline. The germline V and J ends were trimmed by 2 bases and 6 bases, with 7 bases remaining between them. In DNA, the CDR3 is TGTGCCAGCTCACCAATGGGTTCCGGGGAGCTGTTTTTT. Residues: CASSPMGSGELFF.